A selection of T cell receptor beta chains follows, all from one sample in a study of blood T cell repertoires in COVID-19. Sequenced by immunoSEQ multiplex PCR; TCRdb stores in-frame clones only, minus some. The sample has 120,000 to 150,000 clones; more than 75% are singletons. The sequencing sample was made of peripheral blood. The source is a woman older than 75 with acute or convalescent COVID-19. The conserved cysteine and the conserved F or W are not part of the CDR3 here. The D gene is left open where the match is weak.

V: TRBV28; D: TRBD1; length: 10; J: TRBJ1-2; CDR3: ASSLSTGGYT
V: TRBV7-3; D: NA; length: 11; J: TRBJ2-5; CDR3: ASSQGPGETQY
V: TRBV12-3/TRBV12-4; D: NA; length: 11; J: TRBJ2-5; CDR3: ASSLLRGETQY
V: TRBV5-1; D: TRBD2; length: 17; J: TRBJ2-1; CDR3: ASSSGLAGERGSYNEQF
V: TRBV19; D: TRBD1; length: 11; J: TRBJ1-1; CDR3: ASGDRPNTEAF
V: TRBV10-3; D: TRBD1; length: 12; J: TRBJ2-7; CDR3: AIAPGQTSYEQY
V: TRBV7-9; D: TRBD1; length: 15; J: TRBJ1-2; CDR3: ASSPSRTGGSWYGYT
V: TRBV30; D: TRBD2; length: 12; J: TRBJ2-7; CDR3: AWSVRAGRNEQY
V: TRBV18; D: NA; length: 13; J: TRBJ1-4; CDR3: ASSYTVRTNEKLF
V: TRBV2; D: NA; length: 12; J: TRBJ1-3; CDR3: ASHPAYSGNTIY
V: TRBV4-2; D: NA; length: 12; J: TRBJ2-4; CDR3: ASSPQGAKNIQY
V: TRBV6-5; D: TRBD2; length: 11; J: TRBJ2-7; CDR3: ASMSGIQYEQY
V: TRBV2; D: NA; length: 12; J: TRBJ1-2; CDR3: ASSLWGDNYGYT
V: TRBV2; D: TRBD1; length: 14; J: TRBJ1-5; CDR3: ASREGDRGGNQPQH
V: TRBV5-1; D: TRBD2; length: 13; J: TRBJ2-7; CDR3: ASSFGTSEAYEQY
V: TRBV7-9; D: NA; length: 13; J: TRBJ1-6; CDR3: ASIPPSTGSGPLH
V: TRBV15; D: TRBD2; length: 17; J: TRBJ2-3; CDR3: ATSAGTSGGRRSTDTQY
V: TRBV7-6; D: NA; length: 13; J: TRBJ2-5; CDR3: ASSLAPGPERTQY
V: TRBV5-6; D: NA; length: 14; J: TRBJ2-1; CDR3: ASSPRGPAGDNEQF
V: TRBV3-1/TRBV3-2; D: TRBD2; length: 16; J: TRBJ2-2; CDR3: ASSPRTSGASNTGELF
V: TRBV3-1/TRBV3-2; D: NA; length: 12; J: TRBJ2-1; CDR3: ASSTSNSYNEQF
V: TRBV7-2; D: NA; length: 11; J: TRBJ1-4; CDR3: ASSFIVNEKLF
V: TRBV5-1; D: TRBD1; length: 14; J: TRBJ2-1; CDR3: ASSLVGTGVFDEQF
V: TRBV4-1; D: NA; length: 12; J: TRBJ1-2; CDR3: ASSPREGDYGYT
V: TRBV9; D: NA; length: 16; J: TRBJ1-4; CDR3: ASSVGASAGITNEKLF
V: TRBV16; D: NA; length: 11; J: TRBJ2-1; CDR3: ASSMTGDNEQF
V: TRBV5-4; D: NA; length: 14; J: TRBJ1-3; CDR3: ASSLGGRGSGNTIY
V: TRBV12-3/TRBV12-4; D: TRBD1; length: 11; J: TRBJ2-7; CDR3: ASSPDRGYEQY
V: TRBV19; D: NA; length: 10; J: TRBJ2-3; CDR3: ASGVGSGTQY
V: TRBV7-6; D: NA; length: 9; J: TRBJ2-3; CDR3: ASSLRDTQY
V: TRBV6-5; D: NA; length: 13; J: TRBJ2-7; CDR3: ASSYSGAFSYEQY
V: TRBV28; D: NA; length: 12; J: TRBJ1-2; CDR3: ASRSAGREGGYT
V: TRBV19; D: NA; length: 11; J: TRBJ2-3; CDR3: ASSIMGSDTQY
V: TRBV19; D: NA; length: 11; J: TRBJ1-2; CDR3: ASKRTDNYGYT
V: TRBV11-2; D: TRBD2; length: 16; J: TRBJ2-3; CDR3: ASSSLGRGLSSTDTQY
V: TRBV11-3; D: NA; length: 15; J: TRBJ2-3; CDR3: ASSLVPSKTWYMRQY
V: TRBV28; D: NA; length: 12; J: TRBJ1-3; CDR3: ASRSGSAGNTIY
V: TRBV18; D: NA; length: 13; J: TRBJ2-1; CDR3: ASSPGAVYYNEQF
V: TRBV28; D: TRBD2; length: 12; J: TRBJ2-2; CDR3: ASRPGLASGELF
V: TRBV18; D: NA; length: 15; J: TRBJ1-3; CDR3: ASSPLGTGSSGNTIY
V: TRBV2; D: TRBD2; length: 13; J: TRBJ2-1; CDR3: ASPTGTSGRVEQF
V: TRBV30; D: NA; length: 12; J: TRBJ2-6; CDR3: AWSAGSGANVLT
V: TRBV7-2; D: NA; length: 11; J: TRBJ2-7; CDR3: APRKQETYEQY
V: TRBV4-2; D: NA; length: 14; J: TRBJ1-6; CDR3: ASSQEVGVGNSPLH
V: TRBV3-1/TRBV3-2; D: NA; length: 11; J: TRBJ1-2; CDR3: ASSQPRGYGYT
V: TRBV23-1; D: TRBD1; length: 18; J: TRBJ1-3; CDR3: ASSPNKRTEQGGLRNTIY
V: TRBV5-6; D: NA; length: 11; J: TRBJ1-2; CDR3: ASSLETVYGYT
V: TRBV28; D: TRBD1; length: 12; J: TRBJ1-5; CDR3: ASSKRDRMGPQH
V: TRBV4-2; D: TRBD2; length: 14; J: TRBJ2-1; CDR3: ASSQEGTSEYNEQF
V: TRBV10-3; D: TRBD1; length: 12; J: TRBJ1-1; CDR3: AIRDGQGNTEAF
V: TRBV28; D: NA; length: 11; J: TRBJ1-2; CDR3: ASRPRVSYGYT
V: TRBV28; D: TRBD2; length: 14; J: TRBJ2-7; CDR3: ASSYGPLAGLYEQY
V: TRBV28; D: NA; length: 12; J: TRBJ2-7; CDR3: ASSLTGDGYEQY